A selection of T cell receptor beta chains follows, all from one sample in a study of shared clonotypes between healthy human individuals. Sequenced by immunoSEQ multiplex PCR; TCRdb stores in-frame clones only, minus some. The table lists roughly 530,000 clones, almost 97% of them singletons. What was sequenced was naive CD4+ T cells sorted from blood. The receptor source for this set is a woman aged 25 to 45 in good health. CDR3s include the opening cysteine and the closing phenylalanine or tryptophan. Fields, in order: J gene, V gene, CDR3 protein.

J gene: TRBJ2-1; V gene: TRBV19; CDR3 protein: CASRRAGTSKNEQFF
J gene: TRBJ2-1; V gene: TRBV7-2; CDR3 protein: CASSRGGYNEQFF
J gene: TRBJ2-1; V gene: TRBV4-1; CDR3 protein: CASSQDESLGNEQFF
J gene: TRBJ2-2; V gene: TRBV28; CDR3 protein: CASSSRLWLATGELFF
J gene: TRBJ2-5; V gene: TRBV6-5; CDR3 protein: CASSPLGGPQETQYF
J gene: TRBJ1-4; V gene: TRBV6-6; CDR3 protein: CASSRRDSNEKLFF
J gene: TRBJ1-3; V gene: TRBV5-1; CDR3 protein: CASSTETRRAGNTIYF
J gene: TRBJ2-7; V gene: TRBV5-4; CDR3 protein: CASSIRDRGLYEQYF
J gene: TRBJ2-1; V gene: TRBV6-5; CDR3 protein: CASSSLAGVGNEQFF
J gene: TRBJ2-1; V gene: TRBV13; CDR3 protein: CASSLAGGEFYNEQFF
J gene: TRBJ1-1; V gene: TRBV29-1; CDR3 protein: CSVEGNRGTEAFF
J gene: TRBJ1-1; V gene: TRBV15; CDR3 protein: CATSRDKGRTEAFF
J gene: TRBJ2-1; V gene: TRBV21-1; CDR3 protein: CASSKMDRALAGGKGGNEQFF
J gene: TRBJ2-1; V gene: TRBV28; CDR3 protein: CASGSGQGYNEQFF
J gene: TRBJ2-7; V gene: TRBV20-1; CDR3 protein: CSASEFYEQYF
J gene: TRBJ2-1; V gene: TRBV18; CDR3 protein: CASSRLGNEQFF
J gene: TRBJ2-2; V gene: TRBV5-1; CDR3 protein: CASSPGGSNTGELFF
J gene: TRBJ2-2; V gene: TRBV25-1; CDR3 protein: CASSDDNTGELFF
J gene: TRBJ2-7; V gene: TRBV7-9; CDR3 protein: CASSLGDGTSGFEQYF
J gene: TRBJ2-3; V gene: TRBV5-4; CDR3 protein: CASSVLEATQYF
J gene: TRBJ2-1; V gene: TRBV4-1; CDR3 protein: CASSQGGYNEQFF
J gene: TRBJ2-3; V gene: TRBV15; CDR3 protein: CATSLRGGDTQYF
J gene: TRBJ2-2; V gene: TRBV5-1; CDR3 protein: CASSVGQLWTGELFF
J gene: TRBJ2-2; V gene: TRBV30; CDR3 protein: CAWGLVNTGELFF
J gene: TRBJ2-7; V gene: TRBV28; CDR3 protein: CASESGSYEQYF
J gene: TRBJ2-7; V gene: TRBV9; CDR3 protein: CASSVGNTDYEQYF
J gene: TRBJ2-7; V gene: TRBV19; CDR3 protein: CASSISQRGLSYEQYF
J gene: TRBJ1-1; V gene: TRBV7-9; CDR3 protein: CASSLRGQPNTEAFF
J gene: TRBJ2-7; V gene: TRBV25-1; CDR3 protein: CASSESGSRVYEQYF
J gene: TRBJ2-4; V gene: TRBV28; CDR3 protein: CASSPKGKSTSF
J gene: TRBJ2-3; V gene: TRBV5-6; CDR3 protein: CASSLESSTDTQYF
J gene: TRBJ1-1; V gene: TRBV18; CDR3 protein: CASSRIQENTEAFF
J gene: TRBJ2-4; V gene: TRBV10-3; CDR3 protein: CAISEGNIQYF
J gene: TRBJ2-3; V gene: TRBV10-2; CDR3 protein: CASSEGQAVQGTDTQYF
J gene: TRBJ1-5; V gene: TRBV6-5; CDR3 protein: CASSFLIGGPQHF
J gene: TRBJ1-5; V gene: TRBV6-6; CDR3 protein: CASSPEGYSNQPQHF
J gene: TRBJ2-5; V gene: TRBV7-2; CDR3 protein: CASSSTLVDQYF